A single sample gave rise to the 27 T cell receptor beta chains below, sequenced in a study of CXCR3-negative and CXCR3-positive naive CD8 T cells. General observations from the study: Greater hydrophobicity was found in TRB CDR3s of CXCR3-positive naive cells than of CXCR3-negative naive cells.

The antigens for these receptors are not known. Libraries were UMI-labeled 5' RACE TRB cDNA. TCRdb re-analyzed the 5' RACE reads; it lists each CDR3 protein once, without DNA. The sample's table shows more than 80,000 distinct CDR3 sequences. The material sequenced was naive CXCR3+ CD8+ T cells from blood. Subset described: CD45RO-CCR7+CD27+CD95- naive CD8+ T cells expressing CXCR3 (TNR3+). These receptors were collected from a human donor in good health. Some clones in this sample may be carry-over from other donors' samples.

The CDR3 reads CSASIGEDLFF. V and J are TRBV20-1 and TRBJ2-1; with no DNA, the TCRdb D assignment of TRBD2 cannot be verified. CDR3 length: 11 residues. The germline gives CDR1 DFQATT, CDR2 SNEGSKA (reference sequence).

The chain couples TRBV9 to TRBJ1-1; lacking DNA, the TRBD1 call made by TCRdb goes unchecked. This CDR3 is 14 amino acids long. CDR1 SGDLS and CDR2 YYNGEE come from the germline V gene. The CDR3 here is CASSRGGGAPEAFF.

This chain connects TRBV5-1 to TRBJ2-7. The CDR3 extends over 13 amino acids. The V gene's germline CDR1 is SGHRS and CDR2 YFSETQ. The CDR3 is CASTLGYSREQYF. The variable domain in full, with the rest retrieved from reference TRBV5-1 and TRBJ2-7, is KAGVTQTPRYLIKTRGQQVTLSCSPISGHRSVSWYQQTPGQGLQFLFEYFSETQRNKGNFPGRFSGRQFSNSRSEMNVSTLELGDSALYLCASTLGYSREQYFGPGTRLTVT.

This chain uses TRBV30 with TRBJ2-1; TCRdb's D gene call, TRBD1, goes unchecked for lack of DNA. From germline, CDR1 is GTSNPN and CDR2 SVGIG (reference sequence). This CDR3 has 12 residues. The CDR3 loop is CAWSVIGDEQFF.

The genes are TRBV4-2 and TRBJ2-5; lacking DNA, the TRBD1 call made by TCRdb goes unchecked. Germline CDR1 is LGHNA and CDR2 is YNFKEQ. This CDR3 has 14 amino acids. The CDR3 spells CASSQDKGGETQYF.

The chain recombines TRBV5-1 with TRBJ1-2; TCRdb designates TRBD1, a call that cannot be tested without DNA. The CDR3 sequence is 18 residues long. The germline CDR1 and CDR2 sequences are SGHRS and YFSETQ. CDR3 sequence: CASSLLTLGQGKDYGYTF.

This chain links TRBV4-1 with TRBJ2-7; absent DNA, TCRdb's TRBD2 call cannot be checked. Germline V lookup: CDR1 MGHRA, CDR2 YSYEKL. The length of the CDR3 is 16 residues. This CDR3 reads CASSHSLGLAAYEQYF.

The chain has TRBV29-1 and TRBJ2-7. Germline V gene data show CDR1 as SQVTM and CDR2 as ANQGSEA. This CDR3 comprises 13 residues. The CDR3 loop reads CSVDATNAYEQYF.

J is TRBJ2-7 and V is TRBV12-3 or TRBV12-4; the TRBD2 assignment by TCRdb is unverifiable without DNA. The CDR3 runs to 15 residues. CDR3 amino acids: CASSEEASGRYEQYF.

The CDR3 region is CASSYGGLGTEAFF. The rearrangement joins TRBV6-5 to TRBJ1-1; TCRdb selects TRBD1, and the lack of DNA leaves this call unchecked. This CDR3 region has 14 residues. The germline V gene encodes CDR1 MNHEY and CDR2 SVGAGI.

V is TRBV7-9 and J is TRBJ1-2; TCRdb's D call, TRBD1, is unchecked because there is no DNA. Germline CDR1 SEHNR, CDR2 FQNEAQ (reference sequence). This CDR3 comprises 16 residues. CDR3 sequence reads: CASTSEGRSYDYGYTF.

The chain couples TRBV28 to TRBJ2-5; TCRdb designates TRBD1, a call that cannot be tested without DNA. The germline CDR1 and CDR2 sequences are MDHEN and SYDVKM. The CDR3 spans 16 residues. The CDR3 reads CASSLEQGRGRETQYF.

The chain has TRBV14 and TRBJ2-5; the D call of TRBD2 rests on TCRdb alone, since no DNA is present to check it. The germline V gene encodes CDR1 SGHDN and CDR2 FVKESK. The CDR3 sequence is 14 residues long. The CDR3 sequence: CASSRLGRQETQYF.

This chain uses TRBV7-7 with TRBJ1-5. The CDR3 loop spans 13 amino acids. The germline V gene has CDR1 SSHAT and CDR2 FNYEAQ (reference sequence). The CDR3 protein is CASSPGPYQPQHF.

The chain couples TRBV4-3 to TRBJ1-1. The CDR3 is 13 amino acids. Germline V gene sequence: CDR1 LGHNA, CDR2 YSLEER. CDR3: CASSQGVNTEAFF.

The chain uses TRBV9 and TRBJ2-5; the TRBD2 assignment by TCRdb is unverifiable without DNA. This CDR3 contains 14 residues. The germline gives CDR1 SGDLS, CDR2 YYNGEE. The CDR3 sequence is CASSERTSKQTQYF. Full variable domain (missing parts from reference TRBV9 and TRBJ2-5): DSGVTQTPKHLITATGQRVTLRCSPRSGDLSVYWYQQSLDQGLQFLIQYYNGEERAKGNILERFSAQQFPDLHSELNLSSLELGDSALYFCASSERTSKQTQYFGPGTRLLVL.

This rearrangement joins TRBV29-1 to TRBJ2-1; the TCRdb call, TRBD1, lacks DNA for checking. Germline loops: CDR1 SQVTM, CDR2 ANQGSEA. CDR3 size: 15 residues. The CDR3 protein is CSVEGITRGYNEQFF.

This chain uses TRBV12-3 or TRBV12-4 with TRBJ2-7; TCRdb's D call, TRBD2, is unchecked because there is no DNA. The CDR3 consists of 14 residues. The CDR3 region is CASSLGGGGYEQYF.

The V call is TRBV5-4, the J call TRBJ1-5; TCRdb outputs TRBD1, but without DNA this stays unchecked. This CDR3 is built from 14 residues. Germline values: CDR1 SGHNT, CDR2 YYREEE (reference sequence). This CDR3 reads CASSLGGADGPQHF.

V usage is TRBV13 and J usage is TRBJ2-3. The CDR3 consists of 14 residues. The V gene's germline CDR1 is PRHDT and CDR2 FYEKMQ (reference sequence). The CDR3 sequence is CASSFRGVPDTQYF.

The genes are TRBV29-1 and TRBJ1-1; there is no DNA to check the TCRdb D call of TRBD1. Germline V CDR1 and CDR2: SQVTM, ANQGSEA. The CDR3 has 14 amino acids. Here the CDR3 reads CSVEAGTVFTEAFF.

The chain couples TRBV4-1 to TRBJ2-3; with no DNA, the TCRdb D assignment of TRBD1 cannot be verified. The CDR3 spans 14 residues. Germline CDR1 and CDR2: MGHRA and YSYEKL. CDR3 loop: CASSQEAPMDTQYF.

The chain joins TRBV29-1 to TRBJ2-1; no DNA is available, so the TRBD2 call from TCRdb remains unchecked. Germline CDR1 SQVTM, CDR2 ANQGSEA. The CDR3 contains 12 residues. This chain's CDR3 is CSVEGTRYEQFF.

The V call is TRBV29-1, the J call TRBJ1-2. The CDR3 has 13 amino acids. The V gene's germline CDR1 is SQVTM and CDR2 ANQGSEA. This CDR3 reads CSVVSAGSEGYTF.

The rearrangement uses TRBV12-5 and TRBJ2-1; the TCRdb D gene call, TRBD1, has no DNA to confirm it. This CDR3 is built from 17 residues. Per germline, CDR1 LGHNT and CDR2 FRNRAP. The CDR3 sequence: CASGLKPGRSSYNEQFF.

This rearrangement joins TRBV5-6 to TRBJ1-1. The CDR3 has 14 amino acids. Germline CDR1 and CDR2: SGHDT and YYEEEE. The CDR3 sequence is CASSLVRGNTEAFF. The variable domain in full, completed from reference TRBV5-6 and TRBJ1-1, reads DAGVTQSPTHLIKTRGQQVTLRCSPKSGHDTVSWYQQALGQGPQFIFQYYEEEERQRGNFPDRFSGHQFPNYSSELNVNALLLGDSALYLCASSLVRGNTEAFFGQGTRLTVV.

The V call is TRBV5-1, the J call TRBJ2-5; TCRdb reports TRBD1, a call that lacks DNA to check it against. This CDR3 comprises 14 residues. CDR1 and CDR2 from the germline V gene are SGHRS and YFSETQ. CDR3 protein: CASSPGQAEETQYF. The full variable domain, rest sourced from reference TRBV5-1 and TRBJ2-5, is KAGVTQTPRYLIKTRGQQVTLSCSPISGHRSVSWYQQTPGQGLQFLFEYFSETQRNKGNFPGRFSGRQFSNSRSEMNVSTLELGDSALYLCASSPGQAEETQYFGPGTRLLVL.